Detailed here is one TCR beta chain. The CDR3 totals 15 residues. V was clipped by 4 bases and J by 9 bases, with 19 bases between them. Looked up from germline, CDR1 is LGHDT and CDR2 is YNNKEL (reference sequence). This sample is part of a study of blood T cell repertoires in COVID-19. Across the whole study: Researchers got acute and convalescent COVID-19 samples from the United States, Italy and Spain. In each case, the material was cDNA or gDNA derived from T cells, B-cell-depleted T cells, or PBMCs.

Authors' data handling: Amplification of reference gene primers was used by the study to estimate nucleated cell counts. The method was immunoSEQ multiplex PCR; TCRdb's version includes in-frame clones alone and lacks a portion of them. V, J and clone size are taken as reported in that table, and D and trimming were inferred from the DNA itself. Of tens of thousands of clones in the sample, 85% were seen once. This sequence originates from a human donor in a cohort sampled during active COVID-19. The sequenced material came from peripheral blood. The genes are TRBV3-1 (or the pseudogene TRBV3-2) and TRBJ2-1, with D perhaps matching TRBD2 (5 bases). The DNA of the CDR3 is TGTGCCAGCAGCCTCGGGATATTGGTCCCGGGTGAGCAGTTCTTC. Its translation: CASSLGILVPGEQFF.